This TCR beta chain emerged from a study of early T cells in non-severe SARS-CoV-2 infection. Looking at the study overall: Unsorted whole blood bulk RNA was sequenced, with unpaired chains. Broader study findings: Matches to VDJdb favored anti-spike CD8 responses and missed private and CD4 specificities.

This clonotype came up many times. Its specificity is not known. The library protocol tagged individual cDNA molecules with unique molecular identifiers. TCRdb redid the calling of the 5' RACE reads with MiXCR, one entry per CDR3 protein. The table has about 75,000 distinct CDR3 sequences, approximately 10% seen once; the top ten hold more than 10%. Deletions cut 7 bases from V and 2 bases from J, with 9 bases between. Germline values: CDR1 SGHTA, CDR2 FQGTGA. This CDR3 has 14 amino acids. The sequencing used whole blood, collected at baseline. The sequence was obtained from an adult who was a healthcare worker with PCR-confirmed SARS-CoV-2 infection or an uninfected control (not recorded which). V is TRBV7-3 and J is TRBJ2-6; D is perhaps TRBD2 (6 bases). This CDR3 is CASTRGTGANVLTF. The CDR3 nucleotides are TGTGCCAGCACCCGGGGGACTGGGGCCAACGTCCTGACTTTC.